Following are 4 T cell receptor beta chains from one sample sequenced in a study of cytomegalovirus exposure and HLA in healthy donors (dated by TCRdb to about 2017). The library came from the immunoSEQ multiplex PCR assay. For the multiplex PCR, a mixture combining 60 forward primers for TCR Vbeta segments and 13 reverse primers for TCR Jbeta segments was used. TCRdb mirrors the immuneACCESS table, restricted to in-frame sequences. Some clones are absent from its copies; in checked studies, under half trace to an unresolved V gene, and the reason for the others is unknown. The sample table records about 92,000 clones; 65% to 80% of these occur just once. Approximately 16% of the sample comes from the top ten. Sequencing input: PBMCs. These receptors originate from a woman under 30 in good health and CMV-seropositive.

CDR3 region: CASSSSGNADSPLHF. CDR3 in DNA: TGTGCCAGCAGTTCCTCAGGGAATGCAGATTCACCCCTCCACTTT. The gene calls are TRBV28 and TRBJ1-6; D is possibly TRBD1 (5 bases). Germline-derived CDR1 and CDR2 are MDHEN and SYDVKM. The CDR3 has 15 residues. V lost 4 bases to trimming and J lost 8 bases, with 15 bases between them.

This sequence joins TRBV10-3 and TRBJ2-7; D is possibly TRBD2 (7 bases). Germline assignment: CDR1 ENHRY and CDR2 SYGVKD. This CDR3 spans 15 amino acids. V was trimmed by 4 bases and J by 5 bases, leaving 18 bases between them. The CDR3 is CAISGGGGWGNEQYF. The CDR3 DNA follows: TGTGCCATCAGTGGAGGGGGGGGCTGGGGTAACGAGCAGTACTTC.

V usage is TRBV11-2 and J usage is TRBJ2-7; TRBD1 matches 8 bases. Germline lookup yields CDR1 SGHAT and CDR2 FQNNGV. V shed 0 bases and J 7 bases; nucleotides not matched to a gene: 2. The CDR3 is 13 amino acids. The CDR3 loop is CASSLDRGREQYF. CDR3 nucleotide sequence: TGTGCCAGCAGCTTAGACAGGGGGCGGGAGCAGTACTTC.

The J gene is TRBJ2-1, the V gene TRBV27, with 7 bases that match TRBD2. Trimming cost V 8 bases and J 10 bases; bases outside gene matches: 11. CDR1 MNHEY and CDR2 SMNVEV come from the germline V gene (reference sequence). This CDR3 has 13 amino acids. Here the CDR3 DNA reads TGTGCCAGCGGGGATATAGCGGGCCAAGAGCAGTTCTTC. Translated: CASGDIAGQEQFF.